This record concerns one T cell receptor (beta chain) sequence. As yet, its antigen is unknown. PCR involved 60 Vbeta and 13 Jbeta primers. Generated by immunoSEQ multiplex PCR, the TCRdb table keeps only in-frame clones and is missing some. The data contain some 100,000 clones, about 70% of them singletons. The record originates from a study of cytomegalovirus exposure and HLA in healthy donors. Findings and caveats of the study: A few V segments could not be told apart, such as TRBV6-2 and TRBV6-3, and were left out. High specificity and sensitivity for cytomegalovirus status were reported for the classifier.

Germline lookup yields CDR1 SEHNR and CDR2 FQNEAQ (reference sequence). V dropped 5 bases and J dropped 2 bases, with 7 bases sitting between them. This CDR3 spans 13 amino acids. This receptor was taken from a woman aged 18-30 years in good health and CMV-seropositive. The sequenced material came from PBMCs. The chain carries TRBV7-9 and TRBJ1-5; unclear D gene. CDR3 protein: CASSPQGNQPQHF. The CDR3 bases are TGTGCCAGCAGCCCTCAGGGCAATCAGCCCCAGCATTTT.